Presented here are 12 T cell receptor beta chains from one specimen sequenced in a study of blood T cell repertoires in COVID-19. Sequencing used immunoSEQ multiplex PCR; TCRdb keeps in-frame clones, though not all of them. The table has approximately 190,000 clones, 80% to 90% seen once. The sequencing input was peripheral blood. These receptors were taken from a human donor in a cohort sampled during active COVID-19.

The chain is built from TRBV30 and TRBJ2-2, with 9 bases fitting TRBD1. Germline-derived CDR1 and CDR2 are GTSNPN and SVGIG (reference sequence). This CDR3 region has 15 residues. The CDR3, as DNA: TGTTCGTCCAAACCGGGACAGGGTTATTCCGGGGAGCTGTTTTTT. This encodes CSSKPGQGYSGELFF.

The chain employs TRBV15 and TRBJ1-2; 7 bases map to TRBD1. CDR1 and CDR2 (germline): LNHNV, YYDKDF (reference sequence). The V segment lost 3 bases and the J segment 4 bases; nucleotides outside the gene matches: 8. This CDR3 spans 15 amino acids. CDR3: CATSSRTGSSYGYTF. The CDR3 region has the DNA TGTGCCACCAGCAGTAGGACAGGTAGCAGCTATGGCTACACCTTC.

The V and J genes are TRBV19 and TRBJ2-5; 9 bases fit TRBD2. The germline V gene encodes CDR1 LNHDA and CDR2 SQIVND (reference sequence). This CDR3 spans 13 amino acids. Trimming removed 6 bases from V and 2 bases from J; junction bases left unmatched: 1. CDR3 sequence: CASRTSGQETQYF. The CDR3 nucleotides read TGTGCCAGTAGGACTAGCGGACAAGAGACCCAGTACTTC. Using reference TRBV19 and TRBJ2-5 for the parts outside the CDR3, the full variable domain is DGGITQSPKYLFRKEGQNVTLSCEQNLNHDAMYWYRQDPGQGLRLIYYSQIVNDFQKGDIAEGYSVSREKKESFPLTVTSAQKNPTAFYLCASRTSGQETQYFGPGTRLLVL.

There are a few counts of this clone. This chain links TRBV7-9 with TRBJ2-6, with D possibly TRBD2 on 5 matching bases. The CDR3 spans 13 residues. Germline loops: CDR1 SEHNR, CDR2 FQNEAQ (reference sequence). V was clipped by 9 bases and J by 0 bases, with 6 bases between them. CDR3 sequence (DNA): TGTGCCAGTGGGAGCTCTGGGGCCAACGTCCTGACTTTC. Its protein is CASGSSGANVLTF.

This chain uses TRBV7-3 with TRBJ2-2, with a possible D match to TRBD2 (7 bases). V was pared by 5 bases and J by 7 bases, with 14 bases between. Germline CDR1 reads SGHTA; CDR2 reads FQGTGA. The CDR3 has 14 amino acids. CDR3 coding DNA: TGTGCCAGCAGCCCGTGGGGGGGCCGCGGGGAGCTGTTTTTT. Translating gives CASSPWGGRGELFF.

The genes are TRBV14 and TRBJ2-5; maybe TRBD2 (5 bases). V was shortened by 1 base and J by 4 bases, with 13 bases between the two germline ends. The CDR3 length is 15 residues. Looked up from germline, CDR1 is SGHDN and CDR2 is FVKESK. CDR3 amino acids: CASSQGGSSRETQYF. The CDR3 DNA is TGTGCCAGCAGCCAAGGCGGCTCTAGCCGAGAGACCCAGTACTTC.

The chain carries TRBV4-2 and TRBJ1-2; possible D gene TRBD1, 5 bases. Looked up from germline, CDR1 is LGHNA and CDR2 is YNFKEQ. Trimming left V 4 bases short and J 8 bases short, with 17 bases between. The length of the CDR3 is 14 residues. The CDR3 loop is CASSPRLGDRGYTF. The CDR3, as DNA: TGTGCCAGCAGCCCTAGGTTAGGGGATCGAGGCTACACCTTC.

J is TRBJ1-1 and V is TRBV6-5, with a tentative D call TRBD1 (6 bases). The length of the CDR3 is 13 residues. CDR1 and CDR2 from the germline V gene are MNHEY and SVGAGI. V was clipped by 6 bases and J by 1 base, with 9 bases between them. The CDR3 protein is CASRNRENTEAFF. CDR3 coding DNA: TGTGCCAGCAGGAACAGGGAGAACACTGAAGCTTTCTTT.

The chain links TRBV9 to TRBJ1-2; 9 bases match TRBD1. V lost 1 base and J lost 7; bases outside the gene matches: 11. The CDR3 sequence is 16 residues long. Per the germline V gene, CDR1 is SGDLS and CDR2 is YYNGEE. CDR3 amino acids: CASSVTGGSYDSGYTF. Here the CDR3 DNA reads TGTGCCAGCAGCGTAACAGGGGGCAGCTACGATAGTGGCTACACCTTC.

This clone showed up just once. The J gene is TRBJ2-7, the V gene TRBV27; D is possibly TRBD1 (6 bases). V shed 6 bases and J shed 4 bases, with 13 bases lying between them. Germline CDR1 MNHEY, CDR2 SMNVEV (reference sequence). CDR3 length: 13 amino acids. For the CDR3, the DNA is TGTGCCAGCAGGAGCATACAGGGTTACGAGCAGTACGTC. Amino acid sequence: CASRSIQGYEQYV.

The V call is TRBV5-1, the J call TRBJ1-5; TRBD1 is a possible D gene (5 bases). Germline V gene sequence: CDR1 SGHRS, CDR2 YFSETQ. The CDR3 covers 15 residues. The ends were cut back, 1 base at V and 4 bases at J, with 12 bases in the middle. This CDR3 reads CASSLTGGSNQPQHF. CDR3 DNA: TGCGCCAGCAGCTTGACCGGGGGGTCGAATCAGCCCCAGCATTTT.

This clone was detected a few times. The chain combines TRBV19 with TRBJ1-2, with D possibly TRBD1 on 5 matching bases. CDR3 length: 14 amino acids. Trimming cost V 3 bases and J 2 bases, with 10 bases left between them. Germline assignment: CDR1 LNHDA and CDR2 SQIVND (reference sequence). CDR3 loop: CASSMGTSNYGYTF. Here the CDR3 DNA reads TGTGCCAGTAGTATGGGGACTTCCAACTATGGCTACACCTTC.